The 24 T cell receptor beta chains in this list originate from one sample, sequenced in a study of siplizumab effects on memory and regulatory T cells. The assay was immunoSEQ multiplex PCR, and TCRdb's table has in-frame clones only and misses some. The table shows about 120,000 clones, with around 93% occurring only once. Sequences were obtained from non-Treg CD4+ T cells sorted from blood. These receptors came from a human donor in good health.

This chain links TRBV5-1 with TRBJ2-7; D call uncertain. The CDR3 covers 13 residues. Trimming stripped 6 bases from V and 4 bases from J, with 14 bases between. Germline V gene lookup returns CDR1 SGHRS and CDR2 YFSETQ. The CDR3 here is CASKQTNTYEQYF. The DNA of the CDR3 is TGCGCCAGCAAACAGACAAACACTTACGAGCAGTACTTC. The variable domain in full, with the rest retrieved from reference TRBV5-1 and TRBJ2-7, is KAGVTQTPRYLIKTRGQQVTLSCSPISGHRSVSWYQQTPGQGLQFLFEYFSETQRNKGNFPGRFSGRQFSNSRSEMNVSTLELGDSALYLCASKQTNTYEQYFGPGTRLTVT.

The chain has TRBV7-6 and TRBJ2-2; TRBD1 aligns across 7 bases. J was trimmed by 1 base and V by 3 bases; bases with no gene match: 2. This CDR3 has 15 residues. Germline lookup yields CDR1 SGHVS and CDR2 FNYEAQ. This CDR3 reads CASSFTGENTGELFF. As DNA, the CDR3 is TGTGCCAGCAGCTTTACAGGGGAGAACACCGGGGAGCTGTTTTTT.

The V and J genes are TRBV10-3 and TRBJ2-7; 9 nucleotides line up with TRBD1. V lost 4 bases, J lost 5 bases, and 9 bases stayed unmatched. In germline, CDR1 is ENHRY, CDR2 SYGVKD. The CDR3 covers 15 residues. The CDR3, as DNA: TGTGCCATCAGTGGGGGACAGGGCCATATGGACGAGCAGTACTTC. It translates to CAISGGQGHMDEQYF.

The CDR3 DNA sequence: TGTGCCAGCGTCAGTGGGACAGCTCCCTACGAGCAGTACTTC. Its translation is CASVSGTAPYEQYF. The J gene is TRBJ2-7, the V gene TRBV21-1; no DNA check was done on the table's D call, TRBD1. TRBV21-1 is given as a pseudogene. CDR3 length: 14 residues.

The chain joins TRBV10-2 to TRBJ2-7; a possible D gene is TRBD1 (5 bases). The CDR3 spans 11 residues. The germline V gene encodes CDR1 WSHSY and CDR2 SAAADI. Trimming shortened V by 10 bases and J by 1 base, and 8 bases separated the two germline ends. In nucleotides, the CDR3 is TGCGCCACAGGGCCGTCCTACGAGCAGTACTTC. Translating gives CATGPSYEQYF.

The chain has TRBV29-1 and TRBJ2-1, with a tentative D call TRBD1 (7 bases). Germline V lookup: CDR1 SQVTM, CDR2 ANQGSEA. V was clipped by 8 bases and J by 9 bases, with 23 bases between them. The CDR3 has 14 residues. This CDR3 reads CSTGGGRIIGEQFF. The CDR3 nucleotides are TGCAGCACCGGAGGGGGCCGCATTATAGGTGAGCAGTTCTTC.

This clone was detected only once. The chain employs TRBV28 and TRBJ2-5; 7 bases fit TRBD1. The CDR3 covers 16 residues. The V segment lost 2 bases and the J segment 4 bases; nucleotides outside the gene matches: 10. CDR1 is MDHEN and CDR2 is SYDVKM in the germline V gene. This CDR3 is CASSLQTGPRLETQYF. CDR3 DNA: TGTGCCAGCAGTTTACAGACAGGGCCCCGGTTAGAGACCCAGTACTTC.

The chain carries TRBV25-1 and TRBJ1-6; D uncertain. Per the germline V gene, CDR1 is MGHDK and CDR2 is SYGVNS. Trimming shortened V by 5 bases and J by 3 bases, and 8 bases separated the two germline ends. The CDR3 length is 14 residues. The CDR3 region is CASSLVIYNSPLHF. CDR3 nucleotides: TGTGCCAGCAGTTTGGTGATCTATAATTCACCCCTCCACTTT.

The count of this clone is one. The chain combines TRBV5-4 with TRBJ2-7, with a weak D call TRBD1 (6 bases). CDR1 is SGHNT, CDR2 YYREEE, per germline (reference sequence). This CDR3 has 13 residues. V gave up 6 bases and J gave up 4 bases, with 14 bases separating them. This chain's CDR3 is CASTETGIYEQYF. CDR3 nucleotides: TGTGCCAGCACCGAGACAGGAATTTACGAGCAGTACTTC.

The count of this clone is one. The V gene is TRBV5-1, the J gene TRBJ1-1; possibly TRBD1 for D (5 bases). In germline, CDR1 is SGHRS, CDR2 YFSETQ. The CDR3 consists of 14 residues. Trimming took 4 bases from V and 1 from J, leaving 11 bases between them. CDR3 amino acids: CASSRGDRNTEAFF. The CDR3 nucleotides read TGCGCCAGCAGCAGGGGAGACAGGAACACTGAAGCTTTCTTT.

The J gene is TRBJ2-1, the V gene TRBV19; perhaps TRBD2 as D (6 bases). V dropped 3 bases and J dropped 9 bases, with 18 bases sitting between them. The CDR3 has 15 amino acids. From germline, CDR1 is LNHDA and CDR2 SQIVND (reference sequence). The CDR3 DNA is TGTGCCAGTAGTATGGGGAGGACGGGGCGGGGTGAGCAGTTCTTC. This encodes CASSMGRTGRGEQFF.

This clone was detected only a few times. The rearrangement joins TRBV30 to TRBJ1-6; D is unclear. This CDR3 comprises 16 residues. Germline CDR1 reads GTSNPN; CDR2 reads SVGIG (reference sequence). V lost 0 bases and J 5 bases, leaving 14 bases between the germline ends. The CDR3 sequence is CAWSVSAQPNNSPLHF. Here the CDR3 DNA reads TGTGCCTGGAGTGTTTCTGCGCAGCCTAATAATTCACCCCTCCACTTT.

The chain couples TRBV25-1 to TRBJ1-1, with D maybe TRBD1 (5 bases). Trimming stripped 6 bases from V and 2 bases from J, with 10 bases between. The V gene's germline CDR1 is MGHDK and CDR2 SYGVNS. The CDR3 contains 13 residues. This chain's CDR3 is CASSGQGNTEAFF. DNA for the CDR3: TGTGCCAGCAGCGGTCAGGGAAACACTGAAGCTTTCTTT.

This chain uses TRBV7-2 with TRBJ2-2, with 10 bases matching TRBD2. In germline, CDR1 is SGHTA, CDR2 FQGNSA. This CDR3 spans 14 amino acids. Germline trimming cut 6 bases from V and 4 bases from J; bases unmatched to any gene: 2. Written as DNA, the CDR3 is TGTGCCAGCAGACTAGCGGGAACCACCGGGGAGCTGTTTTTT. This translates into CASRLAGTTGELFF.

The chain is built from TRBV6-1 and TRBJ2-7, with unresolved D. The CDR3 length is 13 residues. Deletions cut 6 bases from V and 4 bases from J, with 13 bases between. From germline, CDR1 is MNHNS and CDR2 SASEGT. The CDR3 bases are TGTGCCAGCAGGCCACTCGATCGTTACGAGCAGTACTTC. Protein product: CASRPLDRYEQYF.

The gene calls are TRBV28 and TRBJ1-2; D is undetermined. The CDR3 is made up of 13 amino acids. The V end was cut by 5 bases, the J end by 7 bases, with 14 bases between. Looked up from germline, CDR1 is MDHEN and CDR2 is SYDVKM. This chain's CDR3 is CASSIYSGSGYTF. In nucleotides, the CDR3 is TGTGCCAGCAGTATATACAGTGGATCTGGCTACACCTTC.

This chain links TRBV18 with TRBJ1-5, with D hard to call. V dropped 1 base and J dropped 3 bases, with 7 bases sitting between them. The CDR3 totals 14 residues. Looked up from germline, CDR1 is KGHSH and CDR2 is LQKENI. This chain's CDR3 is CASSPQGSNQPQHF. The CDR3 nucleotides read TGTGCCAGCTCACCACAGGGTTCCAATCAGCCCCAGCATTTT.

The CDR3: CASSFRPRELFF. The CDR3 nucleotides read TGTGCCAGCAGCTTTAGACCAAGGGAGCTGTTTTTT. V and J are TRBV5-6 and TRBJ2-2; D ambiguous. Germline V lookup: CDR1 SGHDT, CDR2 YYEEEE. This CDR3 comprises 12 residues. The germline V and J ends were trimmed by 2 bases and 9 bases, with 8 bases remaining between them.

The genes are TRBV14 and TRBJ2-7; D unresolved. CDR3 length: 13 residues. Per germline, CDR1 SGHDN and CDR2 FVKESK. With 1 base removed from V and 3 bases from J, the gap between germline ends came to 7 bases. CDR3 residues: CASSQGRSYEQYF. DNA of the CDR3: TGTGCCAGCAGCCAAGGAAGGAGCTACGAGCAGTACTTC.

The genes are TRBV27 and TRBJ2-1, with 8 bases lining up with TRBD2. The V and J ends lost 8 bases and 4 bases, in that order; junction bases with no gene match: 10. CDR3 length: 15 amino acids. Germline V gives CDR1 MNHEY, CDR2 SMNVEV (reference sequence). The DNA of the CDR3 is TGTGCCAGCGAGCTCGCGGGGGGTCAATACAATGAGCAGTTCTTC. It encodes CASELAGGQYNEQFF.

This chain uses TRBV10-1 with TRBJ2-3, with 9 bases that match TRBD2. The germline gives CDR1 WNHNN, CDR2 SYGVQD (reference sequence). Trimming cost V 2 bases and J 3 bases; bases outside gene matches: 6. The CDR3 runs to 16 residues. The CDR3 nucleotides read TGCGCCAGCAGTGAGAGGATAGCGGGGGAGACAGATACGCAGTATTTT. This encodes CASSERIAGETDTQYF.

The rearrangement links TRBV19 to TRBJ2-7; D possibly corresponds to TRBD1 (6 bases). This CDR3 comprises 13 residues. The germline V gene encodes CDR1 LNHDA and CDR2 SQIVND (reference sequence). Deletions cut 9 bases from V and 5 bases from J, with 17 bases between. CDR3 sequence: CARERTELDEQYF. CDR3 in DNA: TGTGCCAGAGAACGGACAGAACTCGACGAGCAGTACTTC.

DNA for the CDR3: TGTGCCAGCAGCTTCGGCGGGGGCGAATACAATGAGCAGTTCTTC. Encoded protein: CASSFGGGEYNEQFF. The chain uses TRBV7-3 and TRBJ2-1, with a tentative D call TRBD2 (7 bases). CDR3 length: 15 residues. V gave up 3 bases and J gave up 4 bases, with 13 bases separating them. In germline, CDR1 is SGHTA, CDR2 FQGTGA.

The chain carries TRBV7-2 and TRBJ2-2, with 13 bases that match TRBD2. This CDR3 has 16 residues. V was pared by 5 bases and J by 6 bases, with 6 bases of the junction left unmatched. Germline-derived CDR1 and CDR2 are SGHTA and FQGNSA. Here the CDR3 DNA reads TGTGCCAGCAGCCACACTAGCGGGGGGGCTGCCGGGGAGCTGTTTTTT. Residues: CASSHTSGGAAGELFF.